A selection of T cell receptor beta chains follows, all from one sample in a study of shared clonotypes between healthy human individuals. TCRdb keeps only in-frame clones here, not all; method: immunoSEQ multiplex PCR. The sample records roughly 660,000 clones, 90% being singletons. The sequencing input was memory CD8+ T cells from PBMCs. The receptors were gathered from a man between 18 and 29 years old in good health. Some clones in this sample may be carry-over from other donors' samples. The CDR3 runs from the conserved cysteine through the conserved F or W. A D gene is named only where the DNA matches it firmly. Size tells how often a clone was seen (once, few, many) or the class of an expanded clone, and some rows leave it out.

TRBJ2-1	-	-	TRBV19	TGTGCCAGTAGAGTCAGGGGCTACAATGAGCAGTTCTTC	CASRVRGYNEQFF
TRBJ2-2	few	-	TRBV29-1	TGCAGCGTTGTCTTTCGCCAGAACACCGGGGAGCTGTTTTTT	CSVVFRQNTGELFF
TRBJ2-1	-	-	TRBV7-9	TGTGCCAGCAGCTTAGACCCTATTGGGGGGAGCTCCTACAATGAGCAGTTCTTC	CASSLDPIGGSSYNEQFF
TRBJ2-1	once	TRBD2	TRBV11-2	TGTGCCAGCAGCTTCGGTACCGGGACTAGCAGTTACAATGAGCAGTTCTTC	CASSFGTGTSSYNEQFF
TRBJ2-3	-	-	TRBV6-5	TGTGCCAGCAGTTACTCGATCATCGGCAGGGCAGATACGCAGTATTTT	CASSYSIIGRADTQYF
TRBJ1-1	few	-	TRBV27	TGTGCCAGCAGTTTATGGTGGAACACTGAAGCTTTCTTT	CASSLWWNTEAFF
TRBJ1-2	-	-	TRBV5-4	TGTGCCAGCAGGGCAACGGGGGGCTACACCTTC	CASRATGGYTF
TRBJ2-1	-	TRBD2	TRBV15	TGTGCCACCAAGGGACTAGCGGAAACAAATGAGCAGTTCTTC	CATKGLAETNEQFF
TRBJ2-7	-	TRBD2	TRBV27	TGTGCCAGCAGTTTACTAGCGGGAGCGGACGAGCAGTACTTC	CASSLLAGADEQYF
TRBJ2-5	-	-	TRBV4-1	TGCGCCAGCAGTCGCATAAGAGAGACCCAGTACTTC	CASSRIRETQYF
TRBJ2-7	-	-	TRBV28	TGTGCCAGCAGTCTGGGTCTAGCGTATAGCTCCTACGAGCAGTACTTC	CASSLGLAYSSYEQYF
TRBJ2-7	-	-	TRBV7-9	TGTGCCAGCAGCTCCCAAGGGGTGCGGCAGTACTTC	CASSSQGVRQYF
TRBJ2-5	-	TRBD2	TRBV7-2	TGTGCCAGCAGCTTACCAGCGGGAGGGCCCCAAGAGACCCAGTACTTC	CASSLPAGGPQETQYF
TRBJ1-2	few	-	TRBV5-1	TGCGCCAGCAGCTTGGGGCAGGGAAATGGCTACACCTTC	CASSLGQGNGYTF
TRBJ2-5	once	TRBD2	TRBV5-1	TGCGCCAGCAGCTTGTTGCCGGGAGGGCGGGGGAACTTACAAGAGACCCAGTACTTC	CASSLLPGGRGNLQETQYF
TRBJ2-1	-	TRBD2	TRBV2	TGTGCCAGCAGTGATCCTAGCGGGGCCCCTATTCAGCTCTTC	CASSDPSGAPIQLF
TRBJ1-2	-	-	TRBV6-5	TGTGCCAGCGGTCAGGCCGGGGGCTACACCTTC	CASGQAGGYTF
TRBJ2-1	-	-	TRBV19	TGTGCCAGTAGTATCGCGCTATCCTACAATGAGCAGTTCTTC	CASSIALSYNEQFF
TRBJ2-5	-	-	TRBV5-1	TGCGCCAGCAGCCTCGGCGGGACCCTCCTGGGAGAGACCCAGTACTTC	CASSLGGTLLGETQYF
TRBJ1-1	-	-	TRBV7-9	TGTGCCAGCAACCCATCGGGGGGGGAAAACACTGAAGCTTTCTTT	CASNPSGGENTEAFF
TRBJ2-2	-	-	TRBV6-1	TGTGCCTCCTCAGCAGGAGGGGAGGCCGGGGAGCTGTTTTTT	CASSAGGEAGELFF
TRBJ1-1	few	-	TRBV11-2	TGTGCCAGCAGCCGAGAAGGTATCTTT	CASSREGIF
TRBJ2-7	-	-	TRBV27	TGTGCCAGCAGTCTCGGTCGAGGTTACGAGCAGTACTTC	CASSLGRGYEQYF